This T cell receptor beta chain originates from a study of patients and donors after allogeneic stem cell transplantation. TCRdb processed the RT-PCR reads anew with MiXCR; each CDR3 protein has one entry. The sample has roughly 140,000 distinct CDR3 sequences, over 30% seen once. The V end lost 5 bases, the J end lost 7 bases, and 15 bases lay between the germline ends. Germline V gene lookup returns CDR1 DFQATT and CDR2 SNEGSKA (reference sequence). CDR3 size: 13 residues. This sequence was found in a human donor who was either an allogeneic HSCT recipient or a stem cell or donor lymphocyte infusion donor (not recorded which). It is not recorded whose cells these are; they may come from a transplant donor. The sample was blood, either unsorted or a sorted T cell fraction (not recorded which). This chain uses TRBV20-1 with TRBJ2-4; D not resolved. CDR3 in DNA: TGCAGTGCTTCTGACAAAGCCCTCAACATTCAGTACTTC. Amino acids: CSASDKALNIQYF.